Presented here are 17 T cell receptor beta chains from one specimen sequenced in a study of blood T cell repertoires in COVID-19. TCRdb keeps only in-frame clones here, not all; method: immunoSEQ multiplex PCR. This table has roughly 100,000 clones, around 92% appearing once. Sequencing was done on a sample of peripheral blood. The receptors come from a woman aged 55-70 years with acute or convalescent COVID-19.

V gene TRBV5-1 combines with J gene TRBJ1-2, with TRBD1 matching 10 bases. Losses at the gene ends were 4 bases for V and 7 bases for J; bases not matched to a gene: 16. Germline V gene data show CDR1 as SGHRS and CDR2 as YFSETQ. CDR3 length equals 17 residues. For the CDR3, the DNA is TGCGCCAGCAGCGATCGGACAGGGGGAGGATCAAGTTCTGGCTACACCTTC. It is translated as CASSDRTGGGSSSGYTF.

This clone was observed once. The rearrangement joins TRBV5-1 to TRBJ1-1; D might be TRBD1 (5 bases). V was cut by 5 bases and J by 4 bases, with 12 bases left in between. The CDR3 consists of 13 residues. Germline values: CDR1 SGHRS, CDR2 YFSETQ. Written as DNA, the CDR3 is TGCGCCAGCAGGCCCCAGGGAGGCACTGAAGCTTTCTTT. Protein product: CASRPQGGTEAFF.

The chain links TRBV10-3 to TRBJ1-2; 7 bases line up with TRBD1. The CDR3 runs 13 residues. Germline V gene data show CDR1 as ENHRY and CDR2 as SYGVKD. After removal of 8 bases from V and 8 bases from J, the junction contained 11 bases not matched to a gene. The CDR3 nucleotides read TGTGCCATCGCGCCAGGGGGGTTGAGCGGCTACACCTTC. This encodes CAIAPGGLSGYTF.

This chain links TRBV6-4 with TRBJ1-1; maybe TRBD1 (5 bases). V was clipped by 6 bases and J by 1 base, with 9 bases between them. The CDR3 has 13 residues. Germline CDR1 is MRHNA and CDR2 is SNTAGT. The CDR3 is CASRRTTNTEAFF. The CDR3 DNA sequence: TGTGCCAGCAGGAGGACAACGAACACTGAAGCTTTCTTT.

The J gene is TRBJ1-4, the V gene TRBV30; 8 bases are shared with TRBD1. V dropped 2 bases and J dropped 2; count of bases not matched to a gene: 13. Germline lookup yields CDR1 GTSNPN and CDR2 SVGIG (reference sequence). The CDR3 consists of 18 residues. The CDR3 protein is CAWSSPNLQGATNEKLFF. The CDR3 nucleotides are TGTGCCTGGAGTTCCCCAAACCTTCAGGGGGCGACTAATGAAAAACTGTTTTTT.

The count of this clone is one. The V and J genes are TRBV5-8 and TRBJ2-7, with 8 bases that match TRBD1. This CDR3 region has 16 residues. With 1 base clipped from V and 4 bases from J, the junction kept 10 bases outside the gene matches. Per germline, CDR1 SGHTS and CDR2 YDEGEE. The DNA of the CDR3 is TGTGCCAGCAGCTTGTCCTCTACGGACAGGGCTTACGAGCAGTACTTC. This gives the protein CASSLSSTDRAYEQYF.

The chain couples TRBV28 to TRBJ1-1; 7 bases are a match to TRBD1. The CDR3 totals 15 residues. Germline CDR1 is MDHEN and CDR2 is SYDVKM. J lost 0 bases, V lost 6 bases, and 7 bases had no gene match. In nucleotides, the CDR3 is TGTGCCAGCAGCCTAACAGGGGCGGTGAACACTGAAGCTTTCTTT. Its translation is CASSLTGAVNTEAFF.

Turning to this clone: The same CDR3 can be traced to other DNA sequences in this sample. This rearrangement joins TRBV10-3 to TRBJ2-7; maybe TRBD1 (6 bases). CDR3 length: 12 amino acids. Germline assignment: CDR1 ENHRY and CDR2 SYGVKD. The ends were cut back, 3 bases at V and 4 bases at J, with 7 bases in the middle. CDR3 DNA: TGTGCCATCAGTGACCAGGGGTACGAGCAGTACGTC. This codes for CAISDQGYEQYV.

V and J are TRBV7-9 and TRBJ1-1; 7 positions agree with TRBD1. This CDR3 is 15 amino acids long. The V segment lost 4 bases and the J segment 4 bases; nucleotides outside the gene matches: 9. Germline V gene data show CDR1 as SEHNR and CDR2 as FQNEAQ (reference sequence). In nucleotides, the CDR3 is TGTGCCAGCAGCTACCGAGGGGGCTCTGGCACTGAAGCTTTCTTT. Protein product: CASSYRGGSGTEAFF.

CDR3 sequence reads: CATSRDLGSYNEQFF. As DNA, the CDR3 is TGTGCCACCAGCAGAGATCTGGGCAGCTACAATGAGCAGTTCTTC. The chain carries TRBV15 and TRBJ2-1; D is ambiguous. The CDR3 is 15 amino acids. Germline CDR1 LNHNV, CDR2 YYDKDF (reference sequence). Trimming removed 0 bases from V and 3 bases from J, with 9 bases in between. The full variable domain, with the rest looked up from reference TRBV15 and TRBJ2-1, is DAMVIQNPRYQVTQFGKPVTLSCSQTLNHNVMYWYQQKSSQAPKLLFHYYDKDFNNEADTPDNFQSRRPNTSFCFLDIRSPGLGDTAMYLCATSRDLGSYNEQFFGPGTRLTVL.

This clone was picked up a small number of times. J is TRBJ2-2 and V is TRBV5-1, with 8 nucleotides matching TRBD2. The junction had 6 bases not matched to a gene; V was cut back by 4 bases and J by 4 bases. Germline CDR1 is SGHRS and CDR2 is YFSETQ. This CDR3 has 15 amino acids. The CDR3 nucleotides are TGCGCCAGCAGCCTAAGCGGGAGCGGCACCGGGGAGCTGTTTTTT. It is translated as CASSLSGSGTGELFF.

The gene calls are TRBV10-1 and TRBJ2-7, with D possibly matching TRBD2 (5 bases). Germline V CDR1 and CDR2: WNHNN, SYGVQD (reference sequence). V was trimmed by 4 bases and J by 4 bases, leaving 11 bases between them. The CDR3 has 13 residues. As DNA, the CDR3 is TGCGCCAGCAGTGTTAAAAGGGAGTACGAGCAGTACTTC. Encoded protein: CASSVKREYEQYF.

The chain joins TRBV29-1 to TRBJ2-3; D is perhaps TRBD2 (7 bases). Deletions cut 7 bases from V and 0 bases from J, with 14 bases between. The CDR3 loop spans 14 amino acids. Germline loops: CDR1 SQVTM, CDR2 ANQGSEA. This chain's CDR3 is CSGGGDPSTDTQYF. The CDR3 DNA follows: TGCAGCGGAGGGGGGGACCCTAGCACAGATACGCAGTATTTT.

The rearrangement links TRBV6-6 to TRBJ1-2; weak D call: TRBD1 (5 bases). Germline CDR1 and CDR2: MNHNY and SVGAGI (reference sequence). Between the trimmed V and J ends, which lost 7 bases and 8 bases, there was a span of 23 bases. The CDR3 extends over 15 amino acids. The CDR3 here is CASTFDVRMGQGYTF. The DNA of the CDR3 is TGTGCCAGCACTTTCGACGTACGAATGGGGCAGGGCTACACCTTC.

The table lists this clone with a few counts. The chain uses TRBV28 and TRBJ2-1; tentative D call: TRBD2 (5 bases). The CDR3 sequence is 14 residues long. The V end was cut by 6 bases, the J end by 4 bases, with 13 bases between. CDR1 is MDHEN and CDR2 is SYDVKM in the germline V gene. The CDR3, as DNA: TGTGCCAGCAGAGGGAGTAGCTTATACAATGAGCAGTTCTTC. This codes for CASRGSSLYNEQFF.

The V gene is TRBV30, the J gene TRBJ1-1; possible D gene TRBD1, 6 bases. V was clipped by 5 bases and J by 1 base, with 11 bases between them. Germline CDR1 and CDR2: GTSNPN and SVGIG (reference sequence). The CDR3 is made up of 13 amino acids. This CDR3 is CAWAGQSNTEAFF. The CDR3 nucleotides are TGTGCCTGGGCCGGACAGTCGAACACTGAAGCTTTCTTT.

The chain couples TRBV2 to TRBJ2-3, with D possibly matching TRBD2 (6 bases). Germline loops: CDR1 SNHLY, CDR2 FYNNEI. CDR3 length equals 14 residues. Trimming removed 4 bases at V and 0 bases at J, with 8 bases between. DNA for the CDR3: TGTGCCAGCAGTGGCGGGATGAGCACAGATACGCAGTATTTT. This sequence encodes CASSGGMSTDTQYF.